Listed below are T cell receptor beta chains from one sample, sequenced in a study of blood T cells in healthy people across ages. TCRdb re-analysed the 5' RACE reads in MiXCR, keeping a single row per CDR3 protein. In the table there are about 1.8 million distinct CDR3 sequences, roughly 52% of which are singletons. Sequenced input: blood. The receptors shown here come from a woman aged 40 to 55 in good health. The CDR3 runs from the conserved cysteine through the conserved F or W. A D gene is named only where the DNA matches it firmly. Expanded clones are given a class, and other clones once, few, many or no size at all.

D gene	V gene	J gene	clone size	CDR3 protein	CDR3 DNA
-	TRBV6-2/TRBV6-3	TRBJ2-1	few	CASSMRGSSYNEQFF	TGTGCCAGCAGTATGAGGGGGAGCTCCTACAATGAGCAGTTCTTC
TRBD2	TRBV28	TRBJ2-7	-	CASSVYPGGSYEQYF	TGTGCCAGCAGTGTATATCCCGGGGGGTCCTACGAGCAGTACTTC
-	TRBV20-1	TRBJ2-1	-	CSANPRDTTNNEQFF	TGCAGTGCTAACCCTCGGGACACAACAAACAATGAGCAGTTCTTC
-	TRBV6-1	TRBJ2-1	few	CATTVGLSSYNEQFF	TGTGCCACCACGGTGGGGTTAAGCTCCTACAATGAGCAGTTCTTC
-	TRBV7-8	TRBJ2-5	-	CASSGRTSGTQYF	TGTGCCAGCAGCGGCCGGACCTCGGGGACCCAGTACTTC
TRBD1	TRBV28	TRBJ2-1	-	CASKGLRDRGINEQFF	TGTGCCAGCAAGGGTCTCCGGGACAGGGGGATCAATGAGCAGTTCTTC
-	TRBV12-1	TRBJ2-3	once	CASSSYVVEQYF	TGTGCCAGCAGCTCATACGTAGTTGAGCAGTATTTT
-	TRBV6-2/TRBV6-3	TRBJ2-1	few	CASSTEDFNEQFF	TGTGCCAGCAGTACCGAAGATTTCAATGAGCAGTTCTTC
-	TRBV6-2/TRBV6-3	TRBJ1-2	-	CASSSRTVHGYTF	TGTGCCAGCAGTTCGAGGACAGTCCATGGCTACACCTTC
-	TRBV29-1	TRBJ2-5	-	CSVDREETQYF	TGCAGCGTTGATAGGGAAGAGACCCAGTACTTC
-	TRBV5-1	TRBJ1-1	once	CASSSHAGGDKNTEAFF	TGCGCCAGCAGCTCCCACGCGGGAGGGGACAAGAACACTGAAGCTTTCTTT
-	TRBV28	TRBJ2-3	few	CASSFPASGTDTQYF	TGTGCCAGCAGTTTCCCAGCTAGCGGCACAGATACGCAGTATTTT
-	TRBV7-8	TRBJ1-2	few	CASSPGGRLFAYTF	TGTGCCAGCAGCCCCGGGGGAAGACTGTTCGCCTACACCTTC
-	TRBV29-1	TRBJ2-5	few	CSVGSPQETQYF	TGCAGCGTCGGGTCCCCGCAAGAGACCCAGTACTTC
TRBD2	TRBV5-1	TRBJ2-3	few	CASSSEVLAGDTQYF	TGCGCCAGCAGCTCTGAAGTACTAGCGGGTGATACGCAGTATTTT
-	TRBV12-3/TRBV12-4	TRBJ1-2	-	CASSLFGGPYTF	TGTGCCAGCAGTTTATTTGGGGGGCCTTACACCTTC
TRBD1	TRBV4-2	TRBJ1-1	-	CASSLRGGGPSDTEAFF	TGTGCCAGCAGCCTACGTGGAGGGGGCCCCTCGGACACTGAAGCTTTCTTT
TRBD1	TRBV4-1	TRBJ1-1	-	CASSERKGGLSEAFF	TGCGCCAGCAGCGAAAGGAAAGGGGGCCTGTCGGAAGCTTTCTTT
-	TRBV5-1	TRBJ1-6	-	CASHQGVLNSPLHF	TGCGCCAGCCACCAAGGTGTGCTTAATTCACCCCTCCACTTT
TRBD1	TRBV5-1	TRBJ2-6	-	CASSIFTGTGADSGANVLTF	TGCGCCAGCAGCATCTTCACCGGGACAGGGGCCGACTCTGGGGCCAACGTCCTGACTTTC
-	TRBV5-6	TRBJ2-7	few	CASSLIRAYEQYF	TGTGCCAGCAGCTTAATAAGGGCCTACGAGCAGTACTTC
-	TRBV5-1	TRBJ2-5	-	CASSFPVFAGTTDTQETQYF	TGCGCCAGCAGCTTCCCTGTTTTCGCCGGGACGACTGATACTCAAGAGACCCAGTACTTC
TRBD1	TRBV7-9	TRBJ2-6	-	CASSSGQGIAGANVLTF	TGTGCCAGCAGCTCCGGACAGGGTATCGCTGGGGCCAACGTCCTGACTTTC
-	TRBV18	TRBJ2-6	-	CASSQTLQGFEANVLTF	TGTGCCAGCTCACAGACCCTCCAGGGGTTTGAAGCCAACGTCCTGACTTTC
-	TRBV6-2/TRBV6-3	TRBJ2-3	-	CASSLRGQRAGRDTQYF	TGTGCCAGCAGCCTAAGGGGCCAGAGGGCAGGTCGAGATACGCAGTATTTT
TRBD1	TRBV3-1	TRBJ2-5	-	CASSPLTGGALETQYF	TGTGCCAGCAGCCCCCTGACAGGGGGCGCGTTGGAGACCCAGTACTTC
TRBD2	TRBV20-1	TRBJ2-1	-	CSADNLGGLVNNEQFF	TGCAGTGCGGACAATCTGGGGGGACTAGTTAACAATGAGCAGTTCTTC
TRBD1	TRBV7-2	TRBJ2-5	-	CASSSSQGWAQYF	TGTGCCAGCAGTTCATCACAGGGGTGGGCCCAGTACTTC
TRBD1	TRBV28	TRBJ1-6	-	CASSPGGRNSPLHF	TGTGCCAGCAGTCCAGGGGGTCGCAATTCACCCCTCCACTTT
-	TRBV10-3	TRBJ2-7	-	CAISAGHLHEQYF	TGTGCCATCAGTGCGGGACACCTCCACGAGCAGTACTTC
-	TRBV15	TRBJ1-5	few	CATSRDRQGSNQPQHF	TGTGCCACCAGCAGAGATCGGCAGGGTAGCAATCAGCCCCAGCATTTT
TRBD2	TRBV7-2	TRBJ2-1	-	CASSLDPRLAGGRNEQFF	TGTGCCAGCAGCTTAGATCCCCGACTAGCGGGGGGGCGCAATGAGCAGTTCTTC
-	TRBV5-1	TRBJ2-6	-	CASSLDVPNVLTF	TGCGCCAGCAGCTTGGATGTGCCCAACGTCCTGACTTTC
-	TRBV20-1	TRBJ2-3	-	CSARGRAGDTQYF	TGCAGTGCTAGAGGGCGTGCCGGGGATACGCAGTATTTT
TRBD2	TRBV28	TRBJ2-1	-	CASSSSGGGVNEQFF	TGTGCCAGCAGTTCGAGCGGGGGGGGGGTCAATGAGCAGTTCTTC
-	TRBV20-1	TRBJ2-7	-	CSARDPLRTYEQYF	TGCAGTGCTAGAGATCCTCTCCGCACCTACGAGCAGTACTTC
-	TRBV6-2/TRBV6-3	TRBJ2-5	-	CASSYSTGAQETQYF	TGTGCCAGCAGTTACTCGACGGGGGCCCAAGAGACCCAGTACTTC
-	TRBV6-2/TRBV6-3	TRBJ2-5	few	CASSYTTTRETQYF	TGTGCCAGCAGTTACACGACAACCCGGGAGACCCAGTACTTC
TRBD1	TRBV12-3/TRBV12-4	TRBJ2-7	few	CASSSVWDRGYEQYF	TGTGCCAGCAGCTCCGTGTGGGACAGGGGCTACGAGCAGTACTTC
TRBD1	TRBV9	TRBJ1-1	-	CASGSLTGKNTEAFF	TGTGCCAGCGGCTCCTTGACAGGGAAAAACACTGAAGCTTTCTTT
-	TRBV10-3	TRBJ2-7	-	CAISDDSAGDYDQYF	TGTGCCATCAGTGACGATAGCGCTGGGGATTACGACCAGTACTTC
-	TRBV5-6	TRBJ2-1	-	CASSLDVNRPSYNEQFF	TGTGCCAGCAGCTTGGATGTTAACAGGCCCTCCTACAATGAGCAGTTCTTC
-	TRBV4-1	TRBJ2-7	-	CASSQDSGSVGDYEQYF	TGCGCCAGCAGCCAAGACTCAGGTTCCGTAGGCGACTACGAGCAGTACTTC
-	TRBV24-1	TRBJ2-5	-	CATVDRQETQYF	TGTGCCACCGTTGACAGACAAGAGACCCAGTACTTC